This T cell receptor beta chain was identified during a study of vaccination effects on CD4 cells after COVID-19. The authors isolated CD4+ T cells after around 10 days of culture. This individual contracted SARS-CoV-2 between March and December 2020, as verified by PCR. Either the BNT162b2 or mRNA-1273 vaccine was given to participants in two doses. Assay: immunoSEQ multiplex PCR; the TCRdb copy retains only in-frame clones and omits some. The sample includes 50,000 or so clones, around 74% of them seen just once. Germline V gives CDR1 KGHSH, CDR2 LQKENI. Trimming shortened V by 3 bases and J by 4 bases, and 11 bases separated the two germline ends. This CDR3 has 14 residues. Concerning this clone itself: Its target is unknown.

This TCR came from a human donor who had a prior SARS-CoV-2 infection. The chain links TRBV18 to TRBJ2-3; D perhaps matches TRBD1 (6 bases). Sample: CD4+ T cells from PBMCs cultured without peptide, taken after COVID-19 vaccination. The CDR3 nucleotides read TGTGCCAGCTCACCCACAGGGTTCCCAGATACGCAGTATTTT. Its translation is CASSPTGFPDTQYF.